Following are 22 T cell receptor beta chains from one sample sequenced in a study of T cell repertoires in cytomegalovirus infection. TCRdb passed the reads through MiXCR, listing each CDR3 protein once. The sample includes about 680,000 distinct CDR3 sequences, approximately 24% of them seen just once. Material: CD8+ T cells from PBMCs. The receptors originated from a human donor in good health (CMV status not recorded). Some clones in this sample may be carry-over from other donors' samples.

The sample holds a few counts of this clonotype. This chain connects TRBV6-6 to TRBJ2-2; 7 bases match TRBD2. J gave up 8 bases and V 8 bases, and 5 bases lay outside the gene matches. The CDR3 totals 12 residues. Germline V lookup: CDR1 MNHNY, CDR2 SVGAGI (reference sequence). CDR3 DNA: TGTGCCAGCGACTGGGGGGGTGGGGAGCTGTTTTTT. Its protein product is CASDWGGGELFF.

V is TRBV29-1 and J is TRBJ1-1; no clear D. The V end lost 5 bases, the J end lost 1 base, and 17 bases lay between the germline ends. The CDR3 loop spans 15 amino acids. Looked up from germline, CDR1 is SQVTM and CDR2 is ANQGSEA. The DNA of the CDR3 is TGCAGCGTTCTTGATGGGTGGGAGGCGAACACTGAAGCTTTCTTT. This codes for CSVLDGWEANTEAFF.

J is TRBJ2-1 and V is TRBV7-9, with D tentatively TRBD2 (5 bases). Germline CDR1 SEHNR, CDR2 FQNEAQ (reference sequence). V lost 7 bases and J lost 0, with 16 bases in between. CDR3 length: 16 amino acids. This CDR3 is CASNPEGGSSYNEQFF. The CDR3 nucleotides are TGTGCCAGCAACCCAGAGGGCGGAAGCTCCTACAATGAGCAGTTCTTC.

This clonotype was seen repeatedly, ten times or more. The rearrangement joins TRBV7-9 to TRBJ1-3; D not resolved. The germline V and J ends were trimmed by 8 bases and 8 bases, with 13 bases remaining between them. The germline V gene has CDR1 SEHNR and CDR2 FQNEAQ (reference sequence). The CDR3 extends over 12 amino acids. CDR3: CASRRDQDTIYF. The DNA of the CDR3 is TGTGCCAGCCGGAGAGACCAGGACACCATATATTTT.

The chain has TRBV6-2 or TRBV6-3 and TRBJ1-1; D possibly corresponds to TRBD1 (5 bases). This CDR3 is 15 amino acids long. Germline loops: CDR1 MNHEY, CDR2 SVGEGT. V was trimmed by 3 bases and J by 6 bases, leaving 17 bases between them. For the CDR3, the DNA is TGTGCCAGCAGTTATCGACAGTTCCCCAACGCTGAAGCTTTCTTT. Protein product: CASSYRQFPNAEAFF.

The chain combines TRBV14 with TRBJ2-3; TRBD2 matches at 8 bases. This CDR3 has 16 residues. V shed 4 bases, J shed 3 bases, and the junction held 9 bases outside the gene matches. Germline CDR1 SGHDN, CDR2 FVKESK. CDR3 sequence: CASSPLSGGATDTQYF. CDR3 bases: TGTGCCAGCAGCCCCCTTTCCGGGGGGGCGACAGATACGCAGTATTTT.

This clonotype was observed at least ten times. The chain combines TRBV15 with TRBJ1-1; D is perhaps TRBD1 (6 bases). V was clipped by 5 bases and J by 2 bases, with 15 bases between them. The germline V gene encodes CDR1 LNHNV and CDR2 YYDKDF (reference sequence). This CDR3 is built from 15 residues. For the CDR3, the DNA is TGTGCCACCAGCGGCGTTGGAGGGGGTAACACTGAAGCTTTCTTT. Protein: CATSGVGGGNTEAFF.

This chain joins TRBV29-1 and TRBJ1-2; D perhaps matches TRBD1 (5 bases). The CDR3 loop spans 14 amino acids. V shed 8 bases and J shed 0 bases, with 16 bases lying between them. Germline V gives CDR1 SQVTM, CDR2 ANQGSEA. This CDR3 reads CSTRGGETNYGYTF. The CDR3 DNA reads TGCAGCACGCGAGGAGGGGAAACTAACTATGGCTACACCTTC.

This clonotype has more than one count but fewer than ten. The chain has TRBV24-1 and TRBJ2-1, with D possibly TRBD1 on 5 matching bases. The CDR3 has 14 residues. Germline-derived CDR1 and CDR2 are KGHDR and SFDVKD. The germline V and J ends were trimmed by 10 bases and 8 bases, with 20 bases remaining between them. CDR3 coding DNA: TGTGCCACGCAGTTAGGGTCGGACAACGATGAGCAGTTCTTC. Protein: CATQLGSDNDEQFF.

This clonotype has a handful of counts. V gene TRBV20-1 combines with J gene TRBJ2-5; D remains ambiguous. V lost 1 base and J 3 bases, leaving 21 bases between the germline ends. Per germline, CDR1 DFQATT and CDR2 SNEGSKA (reference sequence). CDR3 length: 17 amino acids. CDR3 nucleotides: TGCAGTGCTAGAGCAGAGATGGGCGGTTCCGTAGAAGAGACCCAGTACTTC. This translates into CSARAEMGGSVEETQYF.

A remark on this clonotype: An end of the junction does not agree with germline; a read error may underlie this. This chain connects TRBV6-5 to TRBJ2-2; TRBD1 agrees at 7 bases. The CDR3 sequence is 15 residues long. CDR1 is MNHEY, CDR2 SVGAGI, per germline. DNA of the CDR3: TGTGTCAGCAGCTGGGACAGTAAGAACACCGGGGAGCTGTTTTTT. It encodes CVSSWDSKNTGELFF.

J is TRBJ1-5 and V is TRBV27, with a possible D match to TRBD1 (5 bases). Germline V gene data show CDR1 as MNHEY and CDR2 as SMNVEV (reference sequence). Between the trimmed V and J ends, which lost 8 bases and 5 bases, there was a span of 22 bases. The CDR3 is 16 amino acids. CDR3 region: CASSPTPGTEDQPQHF. Here the CDR3 DNA reads TGTGCCAGCTCCCCCACGCCGGGGACGGAGGATCAGCCCCAGCATTTT.

V and J are TRBV6-5 and TRBJ2-2, with a tentative D call TRBD2 (5 bases). This CDR3 region has 16 residues. V lost 0 bases and J lost 1, with 9 bases in between. The V gene's germline CDR1 is MNHEY and CDR2 SVGAGI. The CDR3: CASSYSLALNTGELFF. In DNA form, the CDR3 reads TGTGCCAGCAGTTACTCTCTAGCCTTGAACACCGGGGAGCTGTTTTTT.

The chain employs TRBV14 and TRBJ2-1, with D tentatively TRBD1 (6 bases). CDR1 SGHDN and CDR2 FVKESK come from the germline V gene. V lost 4 bases to trimming and J lost 0 bases, with 7 bases between them. CDR3 length: 14 residues. The CDR3 here is CASSRTVSYNEQFF. Here the CDR3 DNA reads TGTGCCAGCAGCCGGACAGTCTCCTACAATGAGCAGTTCTTC.

V gene TRBV6-5 combines with J gene TRBJ2-3; TRBD1 matches at 7 bases. The CDR3 loop spans 15 amino acids. Looked up from germline, CDR1 is MNHEY and CDR2 is SVGAGI. The V and J ends lost 0 bases and 6 bases, in that order; junction bases with no gene match: 6. CDR3 DNA sequence: TGTGCCAGCAGTTACTCGAGGGGGCTAACGGATACGCAGTATTTT. This gives the protein CASSYSRGLTDTQYF.

The rearrangement links TRBV10-3 to TRBJ1-2, with D unclear. The CDR3 extends over 13 amino acids. Germline-derived CDR1 and CDR2 are ENHRY and SYGVKD. Trimming removed 4 bases at V and 6 bases at J, with 12 bases between. This CDR3 is CAISGRAADGYTF. CDR3 nucleotides: TGTGCCATCAGTGGTCGGGCGGCAGATGGCTACACCTTC.

In its sample, this clonotype was seen many times. The rearrangement links TRBV4-1 to TRBJ2-3; 7 bases match TRBD2. The CDR3 runs to 16 residues. Trimming cost V 4 bases and J 5 bases; bases outside gene matches: 12. Germline CDR1 and CDR2: MGHRA and YSYEKL. In DNA form, the CDR3 reads TGCGCCAGCAGCCTCTCCTCGGCCCGGGGGGAAGATACGCAGTATTTT. Amino acid sequence: CASSLSSARGEDTQYF.

The chain couples TRBV6-6 to TRBJ2-2; D unresolved. This CDR3 has 14 residues. V was clipped by 5 bases and J by 7 bases, with 14 bases between them. Germline CDR1 is MNHNY and CDR2 is SVGAGI (reference sequence). The CDR3 region is CASSRVGPNGELFF. The CDR3 DNA reads TGTGCCAGCAGTAGGGTCGGACCCAACGGGGAGCTGTTTTTT.

This clonotype was seen more than once but under ten times. This chain uses TRBV14 with TRBJ2-2, with TRBD2 matching over 13 bases. The V gene end was trimmed by 4 bases and the J gene end by 5 bases; junction bases not matched to a gene: 4. The CDR3 loop spans 16 amino acids. CDR1 and CDR2 from the germline V gene are SGHDN and FVKESK. CDR3 protein: CASSPQGLAGTGELFF. The CDR3 nucleotides are TGTGCCAGCAGCCCCCAGGGACTAGCGGGGACCGGGGAGCTGTTTTTT.

In this sample, this clonotype turned up many times. The CDR3: CASGGGVETQYF. CDR3 nucleotide sequence: TGTGCCAGCGGTGGTGGCGTTGAGACCCAGTACTTC. The rearrangement joins TRBV6-1 to TRBJ2-5, with no clear D. This CDR3 is built from 12 residues. Deletions cut 8 bases from V and 5 bases from J, with 12 bases between. The germline V gene encodes CDR1 MNHNS and CDR2 SASEGT.

The chain couples TRBV20-1 to TRBJ2-3, with a tentative D call TRBD2 (6 bases). V dropped 0 bases and J dropped 9 bases, with 22 bases sitting between them. The CDR3 is 16 residues long. Germline CDR1 DFQATT, CDR2 SNEGSKA (reference sequence). The CDR3 region is CSARDRLALTWGTQYF. CDR3 DNA: TGCAGTGCTAGAGATCGCCTAGCGCTAACCTGGGGGACGCAGTATTTT.

The CDR3 nucleotides read TGTGCCAGCAGCCAGACGGGACAGCCCTACGAGCAGTACTTC. Translation gives CASSQTGQPYEQYF. J is TRBJ2-7 and V is TRBV14; 7 bases match TRBD1. V gave up 3 bases and J gave up 2 bases; unmatched junction bases: 4. The CDR3 is 14 residues long. The germline V gene encodes CDR1 SGHDN and CDR2 FVKESK. The whole variable domain, filled in from reference TRBV14 and TRBJ2-7, reads EAGVTQFPSHSVIEKGQTVTLRCDPISGHDNLYWYRRVMGKEIKFLLHFVKESKQDESGMPNNRFLAERTGGTYSTLKVQPAELEDSGVYFCASSQTGQPYEQYFGPGTRLTVT.